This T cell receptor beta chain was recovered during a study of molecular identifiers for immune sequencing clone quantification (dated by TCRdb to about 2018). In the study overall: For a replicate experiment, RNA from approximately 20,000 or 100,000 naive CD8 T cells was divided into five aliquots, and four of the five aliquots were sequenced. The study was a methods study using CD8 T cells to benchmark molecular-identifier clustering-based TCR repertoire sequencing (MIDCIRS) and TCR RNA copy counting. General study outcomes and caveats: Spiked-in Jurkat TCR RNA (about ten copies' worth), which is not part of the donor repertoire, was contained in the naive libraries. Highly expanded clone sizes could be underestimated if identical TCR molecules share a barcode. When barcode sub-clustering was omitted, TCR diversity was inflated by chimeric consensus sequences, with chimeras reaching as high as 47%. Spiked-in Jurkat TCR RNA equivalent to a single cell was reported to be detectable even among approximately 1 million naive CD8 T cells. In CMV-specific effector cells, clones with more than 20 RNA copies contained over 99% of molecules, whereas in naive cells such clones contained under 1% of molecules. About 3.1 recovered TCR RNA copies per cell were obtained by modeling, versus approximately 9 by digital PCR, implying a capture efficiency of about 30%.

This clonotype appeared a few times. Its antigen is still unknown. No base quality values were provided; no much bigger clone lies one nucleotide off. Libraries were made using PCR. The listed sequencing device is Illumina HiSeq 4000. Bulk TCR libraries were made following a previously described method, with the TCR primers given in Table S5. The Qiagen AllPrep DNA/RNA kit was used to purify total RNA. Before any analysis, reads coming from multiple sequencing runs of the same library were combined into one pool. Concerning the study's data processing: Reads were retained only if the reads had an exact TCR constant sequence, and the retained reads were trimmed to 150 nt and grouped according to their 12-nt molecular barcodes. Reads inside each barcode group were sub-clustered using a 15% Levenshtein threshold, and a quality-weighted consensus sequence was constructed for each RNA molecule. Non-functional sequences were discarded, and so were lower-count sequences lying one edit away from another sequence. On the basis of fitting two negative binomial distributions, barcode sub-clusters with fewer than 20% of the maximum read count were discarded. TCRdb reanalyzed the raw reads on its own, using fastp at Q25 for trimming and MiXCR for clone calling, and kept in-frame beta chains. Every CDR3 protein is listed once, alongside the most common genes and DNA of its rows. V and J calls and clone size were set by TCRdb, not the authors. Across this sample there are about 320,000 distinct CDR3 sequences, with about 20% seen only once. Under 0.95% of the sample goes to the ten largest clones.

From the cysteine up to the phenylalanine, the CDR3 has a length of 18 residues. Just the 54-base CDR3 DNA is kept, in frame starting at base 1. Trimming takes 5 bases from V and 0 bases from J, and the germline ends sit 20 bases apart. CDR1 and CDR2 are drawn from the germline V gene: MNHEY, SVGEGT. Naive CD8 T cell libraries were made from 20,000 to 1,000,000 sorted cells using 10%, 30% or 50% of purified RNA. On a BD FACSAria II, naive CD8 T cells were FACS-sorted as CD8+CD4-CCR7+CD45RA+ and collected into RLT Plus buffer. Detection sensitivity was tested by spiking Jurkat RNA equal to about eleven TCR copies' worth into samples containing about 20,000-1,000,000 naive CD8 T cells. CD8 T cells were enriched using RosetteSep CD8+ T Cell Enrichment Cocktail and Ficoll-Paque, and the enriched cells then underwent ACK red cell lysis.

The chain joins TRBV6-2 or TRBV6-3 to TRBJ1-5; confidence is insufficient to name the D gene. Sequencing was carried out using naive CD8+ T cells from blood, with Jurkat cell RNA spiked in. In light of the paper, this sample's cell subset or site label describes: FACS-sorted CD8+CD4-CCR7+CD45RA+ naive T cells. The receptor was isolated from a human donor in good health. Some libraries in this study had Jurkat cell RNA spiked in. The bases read TGTGCCAGCAGTCCCCTAACCCGGCTACACTATAGCAATCAGCCCCAGCATTTT. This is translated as CASSPLTRLHYSNQPQHF.